This T cell receptor beta chain was sequenced in a study of shared clonotypes between healthy human individuals. General study results and limits: Clonotypes shared by all four donors outscored non-shared clonotypes in generation probability. Relative to memory subsets, naive subsets generally showed larger estimated richness.

Of note for this clone: The antigen is unknown.

TCRdb's copy holds only in-frame clones and misses some; the assay was immunoSEQ multiplex PCR. The profile shows about 380,000 clones, 90% to 97% of them singletons. Germline values: CDR1 MNHEY, CDR2 SVGAGI. V lost 7 bases to trimming and J lost 7 bases; unmatched junction nucleotides: 7. The CDR3 consists of 14 residues. The source of this sequence is a young man in good health. Material for sequencing was memory CD8+ T cells sorted from blood. The subset denotes: CD45RO+ cells pooled with CCR7-negative TemRA cells. The chain employs TRBV6-5 and TRBJ1-2; TRBD1 aligns across 12 bases. The DNA for the CDR3 is TGTGCCAGCACCTCTTGGGACAGGGGGCCTGGCTACACCTTC. Amino acid sequence: CASTSWDRGPGYTF.